This is a list of T cell receptor beta chains from one sample in a study of blood T cells in healthy people across ages. Using its own MiXCR run on the 5' RACE reads, TCRdb lists one record per CDR3 protein. The sample records about 1,000,000 distinct CDR3 sequences, more than 40% being singletons. Source material: blood. The source is a woman between 55 and 75 years old in good health. Both conserved end residues are trimmed from each CDR3.

v_call | cdr3_aa
TRBV7-3 | ASSVTPSDTQY
TRBV29-1 | SVGTSGWSVDYEQY
TRBV18 | ASSNSGLAKNIQY
TRBV5-1 | ASSWDYTDTQY
TRBV6-5 | ASGPSVNSYNEQF
TRBV5-8 | ASSLIDSYEQY
TRBV7-9 | ASSAWDRDDEQY
TRBV20-1 | SARGLAGGDTYEQY
TRBV12-3/TRBV12-4 | ASSLIGWEQF
TRBV2 | ASSAGLGGAETQY
TRBV27 | ASSREAPLAGVLAETQY
TRBV24-1 | ATSEPRTSGKETQY
TRBV12-3/TRBV12-4 | ASRREDGTHKNIQY
TRBV12-3/TRBV12-4 | ASSPPGQGAGTGELF
TRBV6-5 | ASRARGRSEQF
TRBV27 | ASSASGRGVTNEKLF
TRBV20-1 | SARGVRRGPDTQY
TRBV5-6 | ASSPSSSGEYNEQF
TRBV29-1 | SVVGAASGVNNEQY
TRBV24-1 | ATSDLGTGGGDTQY
TRBV3-1 | AGRLSTSGRAGEQF
TRBV5-6 | ACSWDRGSTQY
TRBV15 | ATSRDPTGKLF
TRBV7-2 | ASSLGRGVTDTQY
TRBV4-3 | ASSPMGGVADTQY
TRBV27 | ASWGGGLSSYEQY
TRBV9 | ASSVGGSVSQPQH
TRBV30 | AWSGTSAETQY
TRBV20-1 | SARDSAGGRDPYNEQF
TRBV12-3/TRBV12-4 | ASSLAGGRAGGNEQF
TRBV6-6 | ASSGPGQDGNSPLH
TRBV3-1 | ATLAKNIQY
TRBV29-1 | SVESGGTGPTYGYT
TRBV12-3/TRBV12-4 | ASKDAPYNEQY
TRBV4-1 | ASSQGEQGYEQY